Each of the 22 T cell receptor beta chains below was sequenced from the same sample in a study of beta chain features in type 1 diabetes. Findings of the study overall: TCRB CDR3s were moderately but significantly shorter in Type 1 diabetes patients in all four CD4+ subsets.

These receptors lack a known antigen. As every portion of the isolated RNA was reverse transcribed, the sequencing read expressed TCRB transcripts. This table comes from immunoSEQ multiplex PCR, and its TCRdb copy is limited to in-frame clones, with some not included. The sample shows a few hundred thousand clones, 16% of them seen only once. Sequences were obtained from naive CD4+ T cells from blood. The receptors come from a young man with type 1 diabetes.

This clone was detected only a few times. The CDR3 region is CASSLGTRFREQYF. Written as DNA, the CDR3 is TGTGCCAGCAGCTTAGGCACAAGGTTTCGGGAGCAGTACTTC. The gene calls are TRBV7-9 and TRBJ2-7; unclear D gene. The CDR3 extends over 14 amino acids. V was cut by 1 base and J by 7 bases, with 14 bases left in between. Germline V gene sequence: CDR1 SEHNR, CDR2 FQNEAQ (reference sequence).

CDR3 DNA: TGTGCCTGGAGCCGAGGAGGCAATGGCTACACCTTC. This sequence encodes CAWSRGGNGYTF. V and J are TRBV30 and TRBJ1-2; D gene unclear. V shed 3 bases and J shed 6 bases, with 11 bases lying between them. Germline V gene sequence: CDR1 GTSNPN, CDR2 SVGIG (reference sequence). CDR3 length equals 12 residues.

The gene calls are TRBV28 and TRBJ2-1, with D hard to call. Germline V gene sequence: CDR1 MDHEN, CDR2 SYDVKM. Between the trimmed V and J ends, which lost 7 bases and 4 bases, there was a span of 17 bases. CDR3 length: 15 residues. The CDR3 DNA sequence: TGTGCCAGCACCTCCTTAACGGTAGGGTACAATGAGCAGTTCTTC. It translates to CASTSLTVGYNEQFF.

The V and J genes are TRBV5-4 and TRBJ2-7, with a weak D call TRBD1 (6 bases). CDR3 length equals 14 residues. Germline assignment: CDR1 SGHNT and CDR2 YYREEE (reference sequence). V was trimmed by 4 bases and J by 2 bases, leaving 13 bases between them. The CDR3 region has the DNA TGTGCCAGCAGCCAACAACAGGGAACCTACGAGCAGTACTTC. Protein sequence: CASSQQQGTYEQYF.

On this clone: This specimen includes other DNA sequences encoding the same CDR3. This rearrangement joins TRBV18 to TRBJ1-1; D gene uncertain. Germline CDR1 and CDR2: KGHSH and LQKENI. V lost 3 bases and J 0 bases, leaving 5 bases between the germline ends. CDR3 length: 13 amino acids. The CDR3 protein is CASSPGLNTEAFF. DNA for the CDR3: TGTGCCAGCTCACCCGGCTTGAACACTGAAGCTTTCTTT.

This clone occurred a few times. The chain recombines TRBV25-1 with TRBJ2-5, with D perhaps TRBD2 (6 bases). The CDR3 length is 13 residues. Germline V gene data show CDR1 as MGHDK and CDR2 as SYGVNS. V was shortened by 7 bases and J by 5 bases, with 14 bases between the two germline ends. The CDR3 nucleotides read TGTGCCAGCATACCCGGGAGTCCTGAGACCCAGTACTTC. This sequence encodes CASIPGSPETQYF.

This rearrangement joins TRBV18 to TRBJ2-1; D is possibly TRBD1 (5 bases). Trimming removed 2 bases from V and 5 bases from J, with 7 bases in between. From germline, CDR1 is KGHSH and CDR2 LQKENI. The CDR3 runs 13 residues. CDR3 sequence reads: CASSPSRDNEQFF. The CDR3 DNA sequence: TGTGCCAGCTCACCAAGCAGGGACAATGAGCAGTTCTTC.

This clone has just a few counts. The CDR3 sequence is CASSLAGTAFSGNTIYF. CDR3 nucleotides: TGTGCCAGCAGCTTAGCGGGGACAGCGTTCTCTGGAAACACCATATATTTT. The chain combines TRBV7-2 with TRBJ1-3, with 7 bases lining up with TRBD1. This CDR3 is 17 amino acids long. The germline V gene has CDR1 SGHTA and CDR2 FQGNSA. Trimming cost V 0 bases and J 0 bases; bases outside gene matches: 5. The full variable domain, completed using reference TRBV7-2 and TRBJ1-3, is GAGVSQSPSNKVTEKGKDVELRCDPISGHTALYWYRQSLGQGLEFLIYFQGNSAPDKSGLPSDRFSAERTGGSVSTLTIQRTQQEDSAVYLCASSLAGTAFSGNTIYFGEGSWLTVV.

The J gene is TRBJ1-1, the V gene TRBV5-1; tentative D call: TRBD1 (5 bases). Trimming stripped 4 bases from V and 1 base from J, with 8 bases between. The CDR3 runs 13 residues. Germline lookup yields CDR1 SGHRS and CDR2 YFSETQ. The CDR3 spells CASSHDRNTEAFF. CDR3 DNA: TGCGCCAGCAGCCATGACAGGAACACTGAAGCTTTCTTT.

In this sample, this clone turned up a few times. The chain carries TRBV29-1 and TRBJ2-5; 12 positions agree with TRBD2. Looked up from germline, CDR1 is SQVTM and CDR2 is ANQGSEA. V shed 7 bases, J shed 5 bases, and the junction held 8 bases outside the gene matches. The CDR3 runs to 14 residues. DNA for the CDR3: TGCAGCGCCCGACTAGCGGGAGACAGGGAGACCCAGTACTTC. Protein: CSARLAGDRETQYF.

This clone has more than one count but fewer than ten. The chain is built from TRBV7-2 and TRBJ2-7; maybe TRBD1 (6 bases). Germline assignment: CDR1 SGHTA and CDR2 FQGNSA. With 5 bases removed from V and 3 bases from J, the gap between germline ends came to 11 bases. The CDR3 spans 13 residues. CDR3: CASSLGDNYEQYF. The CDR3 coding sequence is TGTGCCAGCAGCCTCGGGGACAACTACGAGCAGTACTTC.

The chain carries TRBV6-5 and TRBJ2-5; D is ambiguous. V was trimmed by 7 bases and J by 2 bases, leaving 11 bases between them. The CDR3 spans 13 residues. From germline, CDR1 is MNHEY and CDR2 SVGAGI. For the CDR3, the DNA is TGTGCCAGCAATTCCCTGGGGCAAGAGACCCAGTACTTC. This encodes CASNSLGQETQYF.

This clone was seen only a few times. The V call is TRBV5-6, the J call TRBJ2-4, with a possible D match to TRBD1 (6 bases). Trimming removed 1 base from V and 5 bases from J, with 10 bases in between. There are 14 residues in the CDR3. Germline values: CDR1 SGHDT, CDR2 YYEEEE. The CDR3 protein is CASSLLTGQNIQYF. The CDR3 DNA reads TGTGCCAGCAGCTTGCTGACAGGACAAAACATTCAGTACTTC. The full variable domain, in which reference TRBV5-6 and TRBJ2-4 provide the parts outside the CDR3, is DAGVTQSPTHLIKTRGQQVTLRCSPKSGHDTVSWYQQALGQGPQFIFQYYEEEERQRGNFPDRFSGHQFPNYSSELNVNALLLGDSALYLCASSLLTGQNIQYFGAGTRLSVL.

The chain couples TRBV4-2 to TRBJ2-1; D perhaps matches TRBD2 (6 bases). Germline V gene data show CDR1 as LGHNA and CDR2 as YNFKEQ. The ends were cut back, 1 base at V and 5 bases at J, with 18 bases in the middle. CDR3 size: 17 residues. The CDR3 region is CASSQGYRFGGNNEQFF. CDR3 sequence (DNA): TGTGCCAGCAGCCAAGGATATCGTTTTGGGGGGAACAATGAGCAGTTCTTC.

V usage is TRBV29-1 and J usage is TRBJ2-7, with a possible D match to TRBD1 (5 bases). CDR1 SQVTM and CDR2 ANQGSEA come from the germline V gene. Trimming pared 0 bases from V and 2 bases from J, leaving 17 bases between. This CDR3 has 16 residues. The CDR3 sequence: CSVEETDTSTAYEQYF. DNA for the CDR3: TGCAGCGTTGAAGAAACGGACACCAGTACGGCCTACGAGCAGTACTTC.

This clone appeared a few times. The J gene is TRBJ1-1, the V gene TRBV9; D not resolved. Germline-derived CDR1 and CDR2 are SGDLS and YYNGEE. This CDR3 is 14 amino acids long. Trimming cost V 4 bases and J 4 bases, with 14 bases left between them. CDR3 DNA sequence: TGTGCCAGCAGCCCAGTCTCCGCGAGCACTGAAGCTTTCTTT. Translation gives CASSPVSASTEAFF.

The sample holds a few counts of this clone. The CDR3 loop is CASTDGAVGEAFF. CDR3 in DNA: TGCGCCAGCACCGACGGCGCTGTAGGTGAAGCTTTCTTT. The J gene is TRBJ1-1, the V gene TRBV5-1; D gene unclear. Germline V gene sequence: CDR1 SGHRS, CDR2 YFSETQ. This CDR3 has 13 amino acids. The germline V and J ends were trimmed by 6 bases and 7 bases, with 16 bases remaining between them.

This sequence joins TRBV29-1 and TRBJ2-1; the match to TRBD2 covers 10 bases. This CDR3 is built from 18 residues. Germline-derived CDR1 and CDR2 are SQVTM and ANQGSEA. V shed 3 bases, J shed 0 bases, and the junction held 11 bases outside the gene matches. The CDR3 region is CSVDPPLAGASSYNEQFF. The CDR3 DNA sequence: TGCAGCGTTGACCCCCCCCTAGCGGGAGCAAGCTCCTACAATGAGCAGTTCTTC.

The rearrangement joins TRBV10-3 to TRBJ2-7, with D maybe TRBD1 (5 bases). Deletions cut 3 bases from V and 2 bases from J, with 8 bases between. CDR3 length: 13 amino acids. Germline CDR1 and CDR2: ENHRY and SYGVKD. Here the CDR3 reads CAISEGEAYEQYF. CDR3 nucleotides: TGTGCCATCAGTGAAGGGGAAGCCTACGAGCAGTACTTC.

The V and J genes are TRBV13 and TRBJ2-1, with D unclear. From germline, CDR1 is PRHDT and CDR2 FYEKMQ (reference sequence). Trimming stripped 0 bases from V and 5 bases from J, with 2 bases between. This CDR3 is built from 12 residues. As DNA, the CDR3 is TGTGCCAGCAGCTTAGGCGACAATGAGCAGTTCTTC. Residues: CASSLGDNEQFF. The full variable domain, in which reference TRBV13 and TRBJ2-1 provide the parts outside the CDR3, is AAGVIQSPRHLIKEKRETATLKCYPIPRHDTVYWYQQGPGQDPQFLISFYEKMQSDKGSIPDRFSAQQFSDYHSELNMSSLELGDSALYFCASSLGDNEQFFGPGTRLTVL.

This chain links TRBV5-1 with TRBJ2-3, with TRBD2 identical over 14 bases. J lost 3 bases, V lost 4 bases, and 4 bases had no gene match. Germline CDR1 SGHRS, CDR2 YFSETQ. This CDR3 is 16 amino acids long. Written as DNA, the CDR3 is TGCGCCAGCAGCCCCGGACTAGCGGGAGGAACAGATACGCAGTATTTT. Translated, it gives CASSPGLAGGTDTQYF. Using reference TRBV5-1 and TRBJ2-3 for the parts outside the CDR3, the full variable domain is KAGVTQTPRYLIKTRGQQVTLSCSPISGHRSVSWYQQTPGQGLQFLFEYFSETQRNKGNFPGRFSGRQFSNSRSEMNVSTLELGDSALYLCASSPGLAGGTDTQYFGPGTRLTVL.

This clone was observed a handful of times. CDR3: CSARDHGHRFF. In DNA, the CDR3 is TGCAGTGCTAGAGACCATGGGCATCGGTTCTTC. The V gene is TRBV20-1, the J gene TRBJ2-1; no reliable D call. V was trimmed by 0 bases and J by 15 bases, leaving 12 bases between them. In germline, CDR1 is DFQATT, CDR2 SNEGSKA (reference sequence). The length of the CDR3 is 11 residues.